The rows below give T cell receptor beta chains drawn from one sample of a study of blood T cell repertoires in COVID-19. Method: immunoSEQ multiplex PCR; TCRdb's copy keeps in-frame clones and lacks some. The sample shows roughly 150,000 clones, more than 85% of them seen only once. Sequenced: peripheral blood. The receptors derive from a woman of 80 years or more with COVID-19, enrolled during active disease. CDR3s include the opening cysteine and the closing phenylalanine or tryptophan. Each record gives: clone size, J gene, V gene, D gene, CDR3 DNA, CDR3 protein. A D gene is named only where the DNA matches it firmly. Clone sizes are given selectively: once, few, many, or a class where the clone is expanded.

. TRBJ2-7 TRBV28 TRBD2 TGTGCCAGCAGAAGGGAGGGGTTATTCGACTTC CASRREGLFDF
. TRBJ1-5 TRBV6-2/TRBV6-3 . TGTGCCAGCAGTTACGGGCAGAGAAATCAGCCCCAGCATTTT CASSYGQRNQPQHF
. TRBJ1-5 TRBV6-5 . TGTGCCAGCAGTCCCTCGGGGACTAATCAGCCCCAGCATTTT CASSPSGTNQPQHF
. TRBJ2-5 TRBV28 TRBD2 TGTGCCAGCAGCCCCGGGACTAGCGGGAGGGGGTTTAATAGGGAGACCCAGTACTTC CASSPGTSGRGFNRETQYF
. TRBJ1-6 TRBV5-1 . TGCGCCAGCAGCTTCGAGGGGACACTAAATTCACCCCTCCACTTT CASSFEGTLNSPLHF
. TRBJ2-5 TRBV28 . TGTGCCAGCAGTTTACCAACCCCACAGCAGTACCAAGAGACCCAGTACTTC CASSLPTPQQYQETQYF
. TRBJ1-2 TRBV4-1 TRBD1 TGCGCCAGCAGCCAAGCGTCAGGGGGAAACTATGGCTACACCTTC CASSQASGGNYGYTF
. TRBJ2-4 TRBV19 . TGTGCCAGTAGTGTTGACAGTTTGTGGGCCAAAAACATTCAGTACTTC CASSVDSLWAKNIQYF
. TRBJ1-4 TRBV19 . TGTGCCAGTACCAGACAGCGATCAACTAATGAAAAACTGTTTTTT CASTRQRSTNEKLFF
. TRBJ2-1 TRBV9 . TGTGCCAGCAGCGTAGGCACTACCGTTTACAATGAGCAGTTCTTC CASSVGTTVYNEQFF
. TRBJ1-3 TRBV18 TRBD1 TGTGCCAGCTCACAACGACAGGGGCCAAACTCTGGAAACACCATATATTTT CASSQRQGPNSGNTIYF
. TRBJ1-2 TRBV28 TRBD1 TGTGCCAGCACGGGGACAGGGGGCGCGACTAACTATGGCTACACCTTC CASTGTGGATNYGYTF
. TRBJ2-7 TRBV6-2/TRBV6-3 TRBD1 TGTGCCAGCAGTATAACCCAGGGGGTGACTGTACCCTACGAGCAGTACTTC CASSITQGVTVPYEQYF
. TRBJ1-1 TRBV24-1 TRBD1 TGTGCCACCAGAGGACAGGGGGCCATGACTGAAGCTTTCTTT CATRGQGAMTEAFF
. TRBJ2-5 TRBV7-3 . TGTGCCAGCAGCCCGGGTTCCGGTCGCGGAGAGACCCAGTACTTC CASSPGSGRGETQYF
. TRBJ2-7 TRBV28 TRBD1 TGTGCCAGCAGTTCGGGACAGGGCTTGGGGGGCGAGCAGTACTTC CASSSGQGLGGEQYF
. TRBJ2-5 TRBV27 . TGTGCCAGCAGTTTACTGGAGACCCAGTACTTC CASSLLETQYF
. TRBJ1-1 TRBV2 TRBD1 TGTGCCAGCAGCTTCCGGGACAGGGGGTTCGAGAACACTGAAGCTTTCTTT CASSFRDRGFENTEAFF
. TRBJ2-7 TRBV5-1 . TGCGCCAGCAGCTTGGAGCCGGGATCGGGGTACGAGCAGTACTTC CASSLEPGSGYEQYF
few TRBJ1-2 TRBV12-1 . TGTGCCAGCAGCTCGGGACAGGGTACTAACTATGGCTACACCTTC CASSSGQGTNYGYTF
. TRBJ1-1 TRBV19 . TGTGCCAGTAACACGGAGGGGCTGAACACTGAAGCTTTCTTT CASNTEGLNTEAFF
. TRBJ1-5 TRBV6-5 TRBD1 TGTGCCAGCGGACAGGGAAACCAGCCCCAGCATTTT CASGQGNQPQHF
once TRBJ1-1 TRBV11-2 . TGTGCCAGCAGCTTAATGGGGGGCACTGAAGCTTTCTTT CASSLMGGTEAFF
. TRBJ2-1 TRBV5-1 . TGCGCCAGCAGCCCGGCGGGGCAATACAATGAGCAGTTCTTC CASSPAGQYNEQFF
once TRBJ2-3 TRBV2 . TGTGCCAGCGGGACACTCGTATCAGATACGCAGTATTTT CASGTLVSDTQYF
. TRBJ1-1 TRBV9 . TGTGCCAGCAGCGTAGGAACAGGGTTGAACACTGAAGCTTTCTTT CASSVGTGLNTEAFF
few TRBJ1-1 TRBV19 . TGTGCCAGTAGCATGGAGGACGTAGGGGGCACTGAAGCTTTCTTT CASSMEDVGGTEAFF
. TRBJ2-6 TRBV15 TRBD1 TGTGCCACCAGTAATAGGGGGCCTGGGGCCAACGTCCTGACTTTC CATSNRGPGANVLTF
. TRBJ1-6 TRBV7-8 . TGTGCCAGCAGCTTAGATGGGGGCCATAATTCACCCCTCCACTTT CASSLDGGHNSPLHF
. TRBJ2-1 TRBV11-2 TRBD2 TGTGCCAGCAGCTTAAATTACGGAGCGGGAGTGGAAAATGAGCAGTTCTTC CASSLNYGAGVENEQFF
. TRBJ1-4 TRBV18 . TGTGCCAGCACGCAAAACAGGCAGGCTAATGAAAAACTGTTTTTT CASTQNRQANEKLFF
. TRBJ1-2 TRBV10-3 TRBD1 TGTGCCATCAGGGGGGACAGGGCCTATGGCTACACCTTC CAIRGDRAYGYTF
once TRBJ2-7 TRBV28 . TGTGCCAGCAGCACCCTAAAAGCGCGACCCTACGAGCAGTACTTC CASSTLKARPYEQYF
. TRBJ1-5 TRBV2 . TGTGCCAGCAGTGAAGGGGGGGGGAAGCATTTT CASSEGGGKHF
. TRBJ2-7 TRBV10-3 TRBD1 TGTGCCATCAGTATCACAGGGGTGCAGGACGAGCAGTACTTC CAISITGVQDEQYF
. TRBJ1-3 TRBV19 TRBD1 TGTGCCAGCGGAGGACAGGGGGTCCGGAACACCATATATTTT CASGGQGVRNTIYF
. TRBJ2-2 TRBV24-1 TRBD1 TGTGCCACCGGGACAGGGGTAACCGGGGAGCTGTTTTTT CATGTGVTGELFF
. TRBJ1-1 TRBV12-3/TRBV12-4 . TGTGCCAGCAGTTTAGAACCCGGGGGAGAAGCTTTCTTT CASSLEPGGEAFF
. TRBJ1-2 TRBV6-6 TRBD1 TGTGCCAGCAAACCGGGACAGGAGTATGGCTACACCTTC CASKPGQEYGYTF
. TRBJ2-7 TRBV4-1 . TGCGCCAGCAGCCAAGTTTGGACAGCTATCTCCTACGAGCAGTACTTC CASSQVWTAISYEQYF
. TRBJ1-1 TRBV6-1 . TGTGCCAGCAGTGACCAGGGGACCCTCACTGAAGCTTTCTTT CASSDQGTLTEAFF
once TRBJ1-6 TRBV6-5 TRBD1 TGTGCCAGCAGACAACAGGGGGTCCTGTATTCACCCCTCCACTTT CASRQQGVLYSPLHF
. TRBJ2-3 TRBV9 . TGTGCCAGCAGCGCCCCTGAACAGGGTGGGGGCACAGATACGCAGTATTTT CASSAPEQGGGTDTQYF
. TRBJ1-5 TRBV15 . TGTGCCACCAGCGAGTATTCCCAGGTTTCTTTTGGGAGCAATCAGCCCCAGCATTTT CATSEYSQVSFGSNQPQHF
. TRBJ2-7 TRBV2 TRBD2 TGTGCCAGCAGTCGCCGGACTAGCGGGATGCCCTACGAGCAGTACTTC CASSRRTSGMPYEQYF
. TRBJ1-2 TRBV14 . TGTGCCAGCAGCCCACTCAACGAGGTTTACTATGGCTACACCTTC CASSPLNEVYYGYTF
. TRBJ2-5 TRBV11-2 . TGTGCCAGCAGCTCCGTTGCAGGGGGAGGAGAGACCCAGTACTTC CASSSVAGGGETQYF
once TRBJ1-2 TRBV5-1 . TGCGCCAGCAGCTTGGACAGGGAATGGAATGGCTACACCTTC CASSLDREWNGYTF
. TRBJ1-2 TRBV6-5 TRBD1 TGTGCCAGCAGACTAAGTCCGGGACAGGGCTATGGCTACACCTTC CASRLSPGQGYGYTF
. TRBJ1-3 TRBV19 TRBD1 TGTGCCAGTACCTCGACAGGGGGAAACACCATATATTTT CASTSTGGNTIYF
. TRBJ1-1 TRBV19 . TGTGCCAGTAGTCCAATTACAGGGTTCACTGAAGCTTTCTTT CASSPITGFTEAFF
. TRBJ2-5 TRBV5-4 TRBD2 TGTGCCAGCAGCTTGAATCCTGGCGGGAGTGAGACCCAGTACTTC CASSLNPGGSETQYF
. TRBJ1-3 TRBV6-2/TRBV6-3 . TGTGCCAGCAGTTACAATCCTTCCTCTGGAAACACCATATATTTT CASSYNPSSGNTIYF
. TRBJ1-2 TRBV5-1 . TGCGCCAGCAGCTCGACAGATCTCTATGGCTACACCTTC CASSSTDLYGYTF
. TRBJ2-1 TRBV7-9 . TGTGCCAGCAGGCCACAGGCGAGTGGCTCCTACAATGAGCAGTTCTTC CASRPQASGSYNEQFF
. TRBJ2-5 TRBV7-3 TRBD2 TGTGCCAGCAGCCTACTAGCGCAAGAGACCCAGTACTTC CASSLLAQETQYF
few TRBJ2-7 TRBV7-2 TRBD1 TGTGCCAGCACCATAACAGGGGGGTACGAGCAGTACTTC CASTITGGYEQYF